The 6 T cell receptor beta chains listed next were all sequenced from one sample in a study of blood T cell repertoires in COVID-19. The repertoire was sequenced with immunoSEQ multiplex PCR; TCRdb's copy has only in-frame clones and lacks some. The sample lists more than 45,000 clones, 85% to 90% occurring once. Sequencing was carried out using peripheral blood. These receptors originate from a man in his fifties or sixties with acute or convalescent COVID-19.

The V call is TRBV7-2, the J call TRBJ2-5, with D unclear. The CDR3 covers 17 residues. CDR1 and CDR2 (germline): SGHTA, FQGNSA. V gave up 2 bases and J gave up 0 bases, with 16 bases separating them. CDR3 sequence reads: CASSLSHMRLYQETQYF. CDR3 DNA: TGTGCCAGCAGCTTATCTCACATGCGGCTCTACCAAGAGACCCAGTACTTC.

The CDR3 loop is CASSLAPGTGASTEAFF. CDR3 nucleotides: TGCGCCAGCAGCTTGGCCCCGGGGACTGGCGCTAGCACTGAAGCTTTCTTT. This chain connects TRBV5-1 to TRBJ1-1; perhaps TRBD1 as D (5 bases). Germline V gene sequence: CDR1 SGHRS, CDR2 YFSETQ. V lost 0 bases and J lost 4, with 19 bases in between. The length of the CDR3 is 17 residues.

The V gene is TRBV18, the J gene TRBJ2-2, with 7 bases matching TRBD2. Germline V lookup: CDR1 KGHSH, CDR2 LQKENI. This CDR3 contains 15 residues. With V trimmed by 3 bases and J by 4 bases, 5 bases remained unmatched. The CDR3 bases are TGTGCCAGCTCACCCTCTGGCGGGGGCACCGGGGAGCTGTTTTTT. It is translated as CASSPSGGGTGELFF.

This clone counts as medium-sized. The sample has other DNA sequences that encode this CDR3 too. The rearrangement links TRBV19 to TRBJ2-2, with D unresolved. V lost 3 bases to trimming and J lost 0 bases, with 11 bases between them. In germline, CDR1 is LNHDA, CDR2 SQIVND (reference sequence). CDR3 length equals 16 residues. CDR3 DNA sequence: TGTGCCAGTAGTATCCTCGGCAGCGCGAACACCGGGGAGCTGTTTTTT. Encoded protein: CASSILGSANTGELFF.

CDR3 region: CAWSVRAGKDEQYF. In DNA form, the CDR3 reads TGTGCCTGGAGTGTTCGAGCAGGGAAAGACGAGCAGTACTTC. The V and J genes are TRBV30 and TRBJ2-7; possibly TRBD1 for D (5 bases). Trimming removed 0 bases at V and 5 bases at J, with 14 bases between. The CDR3 is made up of 14 amino acids. CDR1 GTSNPN and CDR2 SVGIG come from the germline V gene (reference sequence).

The genes are TRBV5-4 and TRBJ2-7, with TRBD1 identical over 8 bases. This CDR3 is built from 15 residues. Trimming took 4 bases from V and 6 from J; bases not matched to a gene: 12. Germline V gene sequence: CDR1 SGHNT, CDR2 YYREEE (reference sequence). CDR3 protein: CASSPTGQGALEQYF. The DNA of the CDR3 is TGTGCCAGCAGCCCAACCGGGCAGGGGGCGCTCGAGCAGTACTTC.